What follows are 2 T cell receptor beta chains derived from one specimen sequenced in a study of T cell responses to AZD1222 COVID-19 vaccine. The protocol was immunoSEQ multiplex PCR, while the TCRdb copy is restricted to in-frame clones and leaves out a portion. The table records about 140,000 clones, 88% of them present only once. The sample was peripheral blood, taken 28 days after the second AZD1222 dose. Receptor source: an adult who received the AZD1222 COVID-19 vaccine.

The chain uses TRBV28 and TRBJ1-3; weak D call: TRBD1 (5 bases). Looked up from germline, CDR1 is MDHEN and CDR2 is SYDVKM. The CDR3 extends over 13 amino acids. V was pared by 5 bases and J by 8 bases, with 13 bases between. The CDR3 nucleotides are TGTGCCAGCAGTCCGTATCCGGGGGACACCATATATTTT. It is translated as CASSPYPGDTIYF.

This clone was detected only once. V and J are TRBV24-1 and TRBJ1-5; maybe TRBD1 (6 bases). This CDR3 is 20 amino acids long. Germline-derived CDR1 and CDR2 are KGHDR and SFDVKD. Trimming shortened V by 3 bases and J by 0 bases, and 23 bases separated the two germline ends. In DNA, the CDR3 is TGTGCCACCAGTGATGGACGGACGAGGGGGGGCCTCTATAGCAATCAGCCCCAGCATTTT. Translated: CATSDGRTRGGLYSNQPQHF.